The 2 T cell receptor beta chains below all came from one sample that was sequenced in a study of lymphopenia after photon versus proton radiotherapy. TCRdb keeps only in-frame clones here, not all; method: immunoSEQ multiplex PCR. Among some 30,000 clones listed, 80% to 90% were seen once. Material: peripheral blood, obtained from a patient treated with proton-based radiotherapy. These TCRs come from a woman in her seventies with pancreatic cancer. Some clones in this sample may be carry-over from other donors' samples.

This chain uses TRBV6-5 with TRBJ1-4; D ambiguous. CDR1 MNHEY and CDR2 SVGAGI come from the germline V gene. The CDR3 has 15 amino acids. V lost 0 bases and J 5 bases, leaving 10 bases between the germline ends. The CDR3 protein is CASSYSARFNEKLFF. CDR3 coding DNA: TGTGCCAGCAGTTACTCCGCCAGATTCAATGAAAAACTGTTTTTT.

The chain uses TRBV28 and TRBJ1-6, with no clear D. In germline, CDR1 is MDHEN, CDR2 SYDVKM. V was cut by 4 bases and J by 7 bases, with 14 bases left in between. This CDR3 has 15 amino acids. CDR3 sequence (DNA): TGTGCCAGCAGTTCCATCCGGGAGGTGAATTCACCCCTCCACTTT. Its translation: CASSSIREVNSPLHF. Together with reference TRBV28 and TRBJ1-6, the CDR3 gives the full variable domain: DVKVTQSSRYLVKRTGEKVFLECVQDMDHENMFWYRQDPGLGLRLIYFSYDVKMKEKGDIPEGYSVSREKKERFSLILESASTNQTSMYLCASSSIREVNSPLHFGNGTRLTVT.